A selection of T cell receptor beta chains follows, all from one sample in a study of blood T cell repertoires in COVID-19. Some clones are missing from TCRdb's copy, which holds only in-frame ones; the method was immunoSEQ multiplex PCR. The sample has roughly 200,000 clones, 65% to 80% seen once. The sequencing input was peripheral blood. These receptor sequences come from a man in his fifties or sixties who had recovered from COVID-19. The CDR3 runs from the conserved cysteine through the conserved F or W. Fields, in order: D gene, V gene, J gene, CDR3 length, clone size, CDR3 protein, CDR3 DNA. A D gene is named only where the DNA matches it firmly. Clone size is shown for a subset of rows, as once, few, many or a class of expanded clone.

.,TRBV6-2/TRBV6-3,TRBJ2-7,14,.,CASSRPGSSYEQYF,TGTGCCAGCAGTCGTCCGGGGAGCTCCTACGAGCAGTACTTC
.,TRBV11-3,TRBJ2-5,13,.,CASSLSAEETQYF,TGTGCCAGCAGCTTATCAGCGGAAGAGACCCAGTACTTC
.,TRBV5-1,TRBJ2-7,15,few,CASSLEGDSTYEQYF,TGCGCCAGCAGCTTAGAAGGGGACTCCACCTACGAGCAGTACTTC
TRBD1,TRBV27,TRBJ1-4,14,.,CASSRQGLYEKLFF,TGTGCCAGCAGTCGACAGGGTCTTTATGAAAAACTGTTTTTT
TRBD1,TRBV27,TRBJ2-5,16,few,CASSSGTGYLVETQYF,TGTGCCAGCAGTTCCGGGACAGGGTATCTTGTGGAGACCCAGTACTTC
.,TRBV6-5,TRBJ1-2,13,.,CASRADSNYGYTF,TGTGCCAGCAGGGCGGACAGTAACTATGGCTACACCTTC
TRBD1,TRBV27,TRBJ1-1,19,.,CASSPHPDRVGGLNTEAFF,TGTGCCAGCAGTCCCCACCCCGACAGGGTTGGTGGTCTGAACACTGAAGCTTTCTTT
.,TRBV7-2,TRBJ1-2,14,.,CASSLPIQGWGYTF,TGTGCCAGCAGCTTACCAATACAGGGCTGGGGCTACACCTTC
TRBD2,TRBV5-5,TRBJ2-7,15,.,CASSLRLAGAYEQYF,TGTGCCAGCAGCTTGAGGCTAGCGGGGGCCTACGAGCAGTACTTC
TRBD2,TRBV5-1,TRBJ2-7,15,.,CASSWTSGTIYEQYF,TGCGCCAGCAGCTGGACATCCGGGACTATCTACGAGCAGTACTTC
TRBD2,TRBV2,TRBJ2-1,15,.,CASSGLAGGIGEQFF,TGTGCCAGCAGTGGTCTAGCGGGAGGAATTGGTGAGCAGTTCTTC
.,TRBV27,TRBJ2-7,12,few,CASSFPSGEQYF,TGTGCCAGCAGTTTTCCATCAGGGGAGCAGTACTTC
TRBD1,TRBV6-5,TRBJ2-2,13,.,CASYGTDTGELFF,TGTGCCAGCTACGGGACAGACACCGGGGAGCTGTTTTTT
TRBD2,TRBV28,TRBJ2-3,17,.,CASSPTIGLAGGGTQYF,TGTGCCAGCAGCCCAACAATTGGACTAGCGGGCGGGGGTACGCAGTATTTT
.,TRBV19,TRBJ2-6,15,.,CASTKGSSGANVLTF,TGTGCCAGTACCAAAGGGAGCTCTGGGGCCAACGTCCTGACTTTC
.,TRBV4-1,TRBJ1-2,17,.,CASRHNPGRSAGYGYTF,TGCGCCAGCAGACACAACCCAGGGCGGTCCGCCGGCTATGGCTACACCTTC
.,TRBV7-8,TRBJ2-7,15,.,CASSRERDSPYEQYF,TGTGCCAGCAGCCGAGAAAGGGACTCCCCCTACGAGCAGTACTTC
TRBD1,TRBV24-1,TRBJ1-1,13,.,CATSQGAWTEAFF,TGTGCCACCAGTCAGGGGGCCTGGACTGAAGCTTTCTTT
.,TRBV5-3,TRBJ1-1,13,once,CARIPDRNTEAFF,TGTGCCAGAATCCCGGACAGGAACACTGAAGCTTTCTTT
TRBD2,TRBV7-2,TRBJ2-1,16,.,CASSPLSGSSYNEQFF,TGTGCCAGCAGCCCTCTTAGCGGGAGCTCCTACAATGAGCAGTTCTTC
TRBD2,TRBV7-2,TRBJ2-3,18,.,CASSLAGTSGSRTDTQYF,TGTGCCAGCAGCTTAGCGGGGACTAGCGGGAGTCGCACAGATACGCAGTATTTT
.,TRBV6-5,TRBJ2-7,15,.,CASSKGLTPSYEQYF,TGTGCCAGCAGCAAAGGACTTACCCCCTCCTACGAGCAGTACTTC
.,TRBV6-7,TRBJ1-2,12,.,CARQGRTYGYTF,TGTGCCAGGCAGGGGCGGACCTATGGCTACACCTTC
TRBD1,TRBV11-2,TRBJ2-1,14,.,CASSQDRGGNEQFF,TGTGCCAGCAGCCAGGACAGGGGAGGGAATGAGCAGTTCTTC
TRBD2,TRBV7-3,TRBJ2-1,16,.,CASSLASGYSYNEQFF,TGTGCCAGCAGCTTAGCTAGCGGCTACTCCTACAATGAGCAGTTCTTC
.,TRBV11-3,TRBJ2-3,16,.,CASSSGTFATTDTQYF,TGTGCCAGCAGCTCCGGGACTTTCGCTACCACAGATACGCAGTATTTT
TRBD2,TRBV3-1/TRBV3-2,TRBJ2-7,20,.,CASSQDLGLAGSRGAYEQYF,TGTGCCAGCAGCCAAGATTTGGGGCTAGCGGGGTCTAGGGGTGCCTACGAGCAGTACTTC
TRBD1,TRBV7-2,TRBJ2-7,14,.,CASSPTGATGGLYF,TGTGCCAGCAGCCCCACAGGCGCGACAGGGGGCCTGTACTTC
.,TRBV2,TRBJ1-2,13,.,CASSEQGRYGYTF,TGTGCCAGCAGTGAACAGGGGCGGTATGGCTACACCTTC
TRBD1,TRBV30,TRBJ1-6,13,.,CAWRDRGDSPLHF,TGTGCCTGGAGGGACAGGGGCGATTCACCCCTCCACTTT
.,TRBV6-2/TRBV6-3,TRBJ2-7,15,.,CASSYSVRSSYEQYF,TGTGCCAGCAGTTACTCGGTCCGGAGCTCCTACGAGCAGTACTTC
TRBD1,TRBV5-1,TRBJ1-4,17,.,CASSLEGVGTGSEKLFF,TGCGCCAGCAGCTTGGAGGGGGTTGGGACAGGGAGCGAAAAACTGTTTTTT
.,TRBV9,TRBJ2-1,16,.,CASSGDAGMAYNEQFF,TGTGCCAGCAGCGGCGACGCAGGGATGGCCTACAATGAGCAGTTCTTC
.,TRBV27,TRBJ1-5,14,.,CASSLAGINQPQHF,TGTGCCAGCAGTTTGGCAGGTATCAATCAGCCCCAGCATTTT
.,TRBV2,TRBJ1-5,14,.,CASSGSTSGQPQHF,TGTGCCAGCAGCGGCAGTACATCGGGTCAGCCCCAGCATTTT